This T cell receptor (beta chain) was recovered during a study of T-cell memory formation after mild COVID-19. The overall study: Clustering of TCRs was largely donor specific.

This clonotype was counted only a few times. Germline CDR1 SGHDT, CDR2 YYEEEE. With 4 bases removed from V and 2 bases from J, the gap between germline ends came to 9 bases. The CDR3 is made up of 13 amino acids. Amplification by 5'RACE using constant-segment primers produced TCR alpha and TCR beta cDNA libraries that carried sample barcodes and UMIs. One entry per CDR3 protein results from TCRdb running MiXCR on the 5' RACE reads. Of about 560,000 distinct CDR3 sequences in the sample, roughly 22% are singletons; the top ten hold approximately 8.4%. The TCR sequence derives from an adult woman who had mild COVID-19 (a few samples of this study predate the infection). Cell type and time point are not known. Sequenced input: PBMCs or a T cell subset sorted from them (not recorded which). The chain links TRBV5-6 to TRBJ1-2; unclear D gene. The CDR3 sequence: CASSPQPNYGYTF. CDR3 in DNA: TGTGCCAGCAGCCCCCAGCCCAACTATGGCTACACCTTC.